The sequence of this T cell receptor beta chain was determined in a study of blood T cell repertoires in COVID-19. The overall study: Sites in the United States, Italy and Spain provided acute and convalescent COVID-19 samples. T cells, B-cell-depleted T cells, or PBMCs supplied cDNA or gDNA.

Original analysis: Reference gene primer amplification gave nucleated cell count estimates. The method was immunoSEQ multiplex PCR; TCRdb's version includes in-frame clones alone and lacks a portion of them. V, J and clone size reflect that table, while D and trimming were determined from the DNA. The repertoire holds about 210,000 clones, with 75% to 85% as singletons. CDR1 and CDR2 from the germline V gene are MNHEY and SVGEGT. V lost 2 bases to trimming and J lost 1 base, with 12 bases between them. CDR3 length equals 15 residues. Sequencing was done on a sample of peripheral blood. This sequence originates from a woman in her sixties or seventies with COVID-19, enrolled during active disease. The chain carries TRBV6-2 or TRBV6-3 and TRBJ2-7; TRBD1 is a possible D gene (6 bases). This CDR3 reads CASSYGDISSYEQYF. The CDR3, as DNA: TGTGCCAGCAGTTACGGGGACATTTCTTCCTACGAGCAGTACTTC.